These 32 T cell receptor beta chains were all obtained from the same sample, sequenced in a study of T cell repertoires in breast cancer. Unpaired genes were suppressed by blocking oligonucleotides during a second nested PCR. TCRdb processed the emulsion pairing reads anew with MiXCR; each CDR3 protein has one entry. The sample gives 4,000 to 5,000 distinct CDR3 sequences, around a third of which show up once; around a third is in the top ten. Paired alpha-beta TCRs of CD8+ T cells were analyzed by expanded emulsion RT-PCR. Sequenced material: CD8+ T cells. The origin of the receptors is a pool of human donors with breast cancer or a healthy control (not recorded which).

This clonotype was observed a handful of times. This chain connects TRBV20-1 to TRBJ1-1, with D possibly TRBD1 on 6 matching bases. The CDR3 runs 13 residues. CDR1 is DFQATT, CDR2 SNEGSKA, per germline (reference sequence). V was cut by 6 bases and J by 8 bases, with 19 bases left in between. CDR3 amino acids: CSAIAGAGDEAFF. The CDR3 DNA reads TGCAGTGCGATAGCGGGGGCCGGAGACGAAGCTTTCTTT.

This clonotype was seen repeatedly, ten times or more. This chain's CDR3 is CASRSGQGSGSSYNEQFF. The CDR3 coding sequence is TGTGCCAGCAGGTCGGGACAGGGAAGCGGGAGTTCCTACAATGAGCAGTTCTTC. J is TRBJ2-1 and V is TRBV12-3 or TRBV12-4, with D tentatively TRBD1 (9 bases). The CDR3 runs 18 residues. Trimming cost V 6 bases and J 1 base, with 22 bases left between them.

The chain is built from TRBV29-1 and TRBJ2-7, with D perhaps matching TRBD1 (5 bases). V dropped 7 bases and J dropped 1 base, with 8 bases sitting between them. Germline V lookup: CDR1 SQVTM, CDR2 ANQGSEA. This CDR3 has 11 residues. CDR3 residues: CSGRTSYEQYF. The CDR3 bases are TGCAGCGGTAGGACATCCTACGAGCAGTACTTC.

This clonotype showed up many times. The chain recombines TRBV4-1 with TRBJ2-2, with D possibly TRBD2 on 6 matching bases. The CDR3 sequence is 11 residues long. Germline V gives CDR1 MGHRA, CDR2 YSYEKL. Trimming pared 7 bases from V and 7 bases from J, leaving 7 bases between. CDR3 DNA: TGCGCCAGCACCGGGGGCGGGGAGCTGTTTTTT. It yields the protein CASTGGGELFF.

This clonotype was seen more than once but under ten times. This chain uses TRBV29-1 with TRBJ1-3; D may be TRBD1 (5 bases). The germline gives CDR1 SQVTM, CDR2 ANQGSEA. The ends were cut back, 6 bases at V and 7 bases at J, with 10 bases in the middle. The CDR3 length is 11 residues. The CDR3 loop is CSVRRGNTIYF. As DNA, the CDR3 is TGCAGCGTCCGAAGGGGTAACACCATATATTTT.

In this sample, this clonotype turned up many times. This chain links TRBV2 with TRBJ1-1, with D unclear. V was cut by 6 bases and J by 2 bases, with 7 bases left in between. The CDR3 covers 12 residues. CDR1 and CDR2 (germline): SNHLY, FYNNEI. The CDR3, as DNA: TGTGCCAGCAGCCTGACAAACACTGAAGCTTTCTTT. It encodes CASSLTNTEAFF.

This clonotype has only a few counts. This chain joins TRBV27 and TRBJ2-1; 12 bases match TRBD2. V shed 3 bases, J shed 5 bases, and the junction held 14 bases outside the gene matches. The CDR3 extends over 19 amino acids. CDR1 and CDR2 from the germline V gene are MNHEY and SMNVEV (reference sequence). The CDR3 nucleotides read TGTGCCAGCAGTTTTATACCGACCGCTAGCGGGAGGGATAACAATGAGCAGTTCTTC. Residues: CASSFIPTASGRDNNEQFF.

The chain has TRBV9 and TRBJ1-2; D is ambiguous. CDR1 SGDLS and CDR2 YYNGEE come from the germline V gene. The CDR3 runs to 14 residues. Trimming stripped 0 bases from V and 2 bases from J, with 8 bases between. CDR3 region: CASSVALGNYGYTF. The CDR3 bases are TGTGCCAGCAGCGTAGCTTTAGGGAACTATGGCTACACCTTC.

This clonotype has just one count. With a much larger clone just one base away, this may be a read error. The CDR3 carries no conserved terminal phenylalanine or tryptophan, so it likely arises from a read error. The chain recombines TRBV15 with TRBJ1-5; TRBD1 might be the D (6 bases). The CDR3 consists of 14 residues. V was shortened by 5 bases and J by 6 bases, with 14 bases between the two germline ends. Germline assignment: CDR1 LNHNV and CDR2 YYDKDF (reference sequence). The CDR3 is CATSGYRVSQPQHL. The CDR3 region has the DNA TGTGCCACCAGCGGGTACAGGGTTAGTCAGCCCCAGCATCTT.

This clonotype was observed a single time. This CDR3 is missing its conserved last phenylalanine or tryptophan, likely due to a read error. This chain connects TRBV29-1 to TRBJ2-2; D tentatively fits TRBD1 or TRBD2 (5 bases each). The CDR3 has 14 amino acids. CDR1 and CDR2 (germline): SQVTM, ANQGSEA. V lost 7 bases and J 4 bases, leaving 16 bases between the germline ends. The DNA for the CDR3 is TGCAGCGGGGAAGCCGGGACCCTCACCGGGGAGCTGTTTTTG. Translating gives CSGEAGTLTGELFL.

On this clonotype itself: Because the CDR3 is missing its conserved closing phenylalanine or tryptophan, this is likely a read error. The J gene is TRBJ2-7, the V gene TRBV7-3, with D hard to call. The CDR3 has 14 amino acids. Germline CDR1 is SGHTA and CDR2 is FQGTGA. The CDR3: CACSSTRQSYEQYL. CDR3 coding DNA: TGTGCCTGCAGCTCCACTCGACAATCCTACGAGCAGTACCTC.

This clonotype was seen at least ten times. The chain employs TRBV29-1 and TRBJ2-1; 7 positions match TRBD1. V shed 4 bases, J shed 3 bases, and the junction held 0 bases outside the gene matches. The CDR3 runs 12 residues. CDR1 and CDR2 from the germline V gene are SQVTM and ANQGSEA. The CDR3 here is CSVGQGYNEQFF. The CDR3 nucleotides are TGCAGCGTTGGACAGGGCTACAATGAGCAGTTCTTC.

Notes on this clonotype: At one of its ends the junction is not consistent with the germline gene, which may arise from a read error. This chain connects TRBV7-2 to TRBJ1-2; D possibly corresponds to TRBD1 (6 bases). The CDR3 contains 15 residues. In germline, CDR1 is SGHTA, CDR2 FQGNSA. Here the CDR3 DNA reads TGTTCCAGCAGCCCCCGGGACATCTTTAACTATGGCTACACTTTC. Amino acid sequence: CSSSPRDIFNYGYTF.

This clonotype has a single count. Possible read error: a much larger clone is one base away. V usage is TRBV6-1 and J usage is TRBJ1-6; D gene ambiguous. The V gene's germline CDR1 is MNHNS and CDR2 SASEGT. CDR3 length: 15 residues. CDR3: CASTEGSSYNTPLHF. The CDR3, as DNA: TGTGCCAGCACCGAAGGGAGCTCCTATAATACACCCCTCCACTTT.

This clonotype was found many times. This rearrangement joins TRBV5-1 to TRBJ2-5, with a weak D call TRBD1 (5 bases). V gave up 2 bases and J gave up 1 base, with 9 bases separating them. Germline V CDR1 and CDR2: SGHRS, YFSETQ. CDR3 length: 14 amino acids. This CDR3 reads CASSFRTPQETQYF. CDR3 DNA: TGCGCCAGCAGCTTCAGGACACCCCAAGAGACCCAGTACTTC.

This clonotype was seen repeatedly, ten times or more. The chain is built from TRBV6-6 and TRBJ1-5; 7 nucleotides line up with TRBD1. The CDR3 runs 16 residues. The V gene end was trimmed by 5 bases and the J gene end by 0 bases; junction bases not matched to a gene: 7. Germline V gives CDR1 MNHNY, CDR2 SVGAGI (reference sequence). The CDR3 DNA reads as TGTGCCAGCAGTGCCGACAGGGTGTATAGCAATCAGCCCCAGCATTTT. This encodes CASSADRVYSNQPQHF.

This clonotype was detected a few times. The gene calls are TRBV3-1 and TRBJ2-3; D unresolved. CDR3 length equals 11 residues. V lost 3 bases and J lost 6, with 4 bases in between. Germline V lookup: CDR1 LGHDT, CDR2 YNNKEL (reference sequence). Here the CDR3 DNA reads TGTGCCAGCAGCCAGGGGGATACGCAGTATTTT. It encodes CASSQGDTQYF.

The chain links TRBV6-1 to TRBJ1-2, with TRBD1 as a possible D gene (5 bases). The ends were cut back, 4 bases at V and 4 bases at J, with 19 bases in the middle. CDR3 size: 16 residues. Germline V gene sequence: CDR1 MNHNS, CDR2 SASEGT. CDR3 amino acids: CASSGQSGRGTYGYTF. The CDR3, as DNA: TGTGCCAGCAGTGGTCAATCGGGCCGCGGGACCTATGGCTACACCTTC.

This clonotype was picked up many times. The chain uses TRBV3-1 and TRBJ2-1; the D gene is possibly TRBD1 (6 bases). V shed 0 bases and J shed 4 bases, with 10 bases lying between them. The germline V gene encodes CDR1 LGHDT and CDR2 YNNKEL (reference sequence). This CDR3 is 15 amino acids long. CDR3 region: CASSQDRTVYNEQFF. CDR3 coding DNA: TGTGCCAGCAGCCAAGACCGGACAGTTTACAATGAGCAGTTCTTC.

Ten or more counts support this clonotype. The chain uses TRBV28 and TRBJ1-5; a possible D gene is TRBD1 (6 bases). The CDR3 sequence is 13 residues long. V was cut by 6 bases and J by 7 bases, with 13 bases left in between. From germline, CDR1 is MDHEN and CDR2 SYDVKM. The CDR3 spells CASSPGGQQPQHF. CDR3 in DNA: TGTGCCAGCAGCCCCGGGGGGCAGCAGCCCCAGCATTTT.

This clonotype is deemed medium-sized (0.01 to 0.1%). The chain combines TRBV19 with TRBJ1-2; no clear D gene. CDR1 is LNHDA and CDR2 is SQIVND in the germline V gene (reference sequence). With 7 bases removed from V and 3 bases from J, the gap between germline ends came to 9 bases. The CDR3 covers 12 residues. The CDR3 loop is CASKQLDYGYTF. The CDR3 DNA reads as TGTGCCAGTAAACAGTTGGACTATGGCTACACCTTC.

This chain connects TRBV12-3 or TRBV12-4 to TRBJ2-5, with D unclear. V was trimmed by 10 bases and J by 3 bases, leaving 21 bases between them. The CDR3 sequence is 15 residues long. CDR3 sequence (DNA): TGTGCCACCCCCCGGGCAGGAACCGAAAAAGAGACCCAGTACTTC. Translation: CATPRAGTEKETQYF.

This clonotype came up once. The junction departs from germline at one end; a sequencing error may be responsible. The rearrangement joins TRBV27 to TRBJ2-1, with 9 bases aligning to TRBD1. Germline-derived CDR1 and CDR2 are MNHEY and SMNVEV (reference sequence). The CDR3 loop spans 15 amino acids. Here the CDR3 DNA reads TGTGACAGCAGTAATACAGGGGGCTGCCACAGTGAGCAGTTCTTC. Its protein is CDSSNTGGCHSEQFF.

The table lists this clonotype with a count of one. The CDR3 does not close with the conserved phenylalanine or tryptophan, likely indicating a read error. V usage is TRBV19 and J usage is TRBJ1-5; 9 positions match TRBD1. Germline assignment: CDR1 LNHDA and CDR2 SQIVND (reference sequence). With 4 bases clipped from V and 5 bases from J, the junction kept 6 bases outside the gene matches. This CDR3 has 15 amino acids. CDR3 sequence reads: CASSTRDRVDQPQHY. The CDR3 nucleotides read TGTGCCAGTAGTACCCGGGACAGGGTTGATCAGCCCCAGCATTAT.

In this sample, this clonotype turned up once. The chain employs TRBV28 and TRBJ2-2; 9 nucleotides line up with TRBD2. The trim removed 2 bases at V and 4 bases at J, leaving 5 bases unmatched. In germline, CDR1 is MDHEN, CDR2 SYDVKM. The CDR3 spans 16 residues. The CDR3 region has the DNA TGTGCCAGCAGTTTAGGCGGGGGGGGCTTCACCGGGGAGCTGTTTTTT. The encoded protein is CASSLGGGGFTGELFF.

The V and J genes are TRBV24-1 and TRBJ1-5; 10 bases are shared with TRBD1. J gave up 1 base and V 4 bases, and 3 bases lay outside the gene matches. Germline lookup yields CDR1 KGHDR and CDR2 SFDVKD. CDR3 length: 16 amino acids. The CDR3 region is CATSDPGQGSNQPQHF. CDR3 nucleotide sequence: TGTGCCACCAGTGACCCGGGACAGGGGAGCAATCAGCCCCAGCATTTT.

Turning to this clonotype: The junction does not match germline at one end; this may be a read error. The V call is TRBV5-1, the J call TRBJ1-3, with D perhaps matching TRBD1 (5 bases). CDR1 SGHRS and CDR2 YFSETQ come from the germline V gene. This CDR3 comprises 15 residues. CDR3 in DNA: TGCGCCAGCAGCACCGGGGGGTTGCCTGGAGACACCATATATTTT. Protein product: CASSTGGLPGDTIYF.

The J gene is TRBJ1-1, the V gene TRBV20-1; D possibly corresponds to TRBD1 (6 bases). This CDR3 spans 13 amino acids. Germline V gene data show CDR1 as DFQATT and CDR2 as SNEGSKA (reference sequence). Trimming shortened V by 6 bases and J by 5 bases, and 16 bases separated the two germline ends. The CDR3 spells CSARRGADTEAFF. The CDR3 DNA sequence: TGCAGTGCAAGACGGGGGGCCGATACTGAAGCTTTCTTT.

This clonotype occurred many times. The rearrangement links TRBV5-5 to TRBJ2-3; 8 bases map to TRBD1. Losses at the gene ends were 4 bases for V and 0 bases for J; bases not matched to a gene: 4. Germline V gene sequence: CDR1 SGHKS, CDR2 YYEKEE (reference sequence). CDR3 length: 15 amino acids. The CDR3 protein is CASSTGTGSTDTQYF. The CDR3 DNA reads as TGTGCCAGCAGCACGGGGACAGGAAGCACAGATACGCAGTATTTT.

The chain uses TRBV12-3 or TRBV12-4 and TRBJ1-1; 8 bases are shared with TRBD1. This CDR3 is 15 amino acids long. Losses at the gene ends were 7 bases for V and 4 bases for J; bases not matched to a gene: 11. CDR3 DNA: TGTGCCAGCACCCACCGGCAGGGGGCTCCCACTGAAGCTTTCTTT. It specifies CASTHRQGAPTEAFF.

This clonotype has at least ten counts. The chain is built from TRBV20-1 and TRBJ1-1, with 7 bases lining up with TRBD1. V lost 7 bases, J lost 1 base, and 9 bases stayed unmatched. Germline CDR1 and CDR2: DFQATT and SNEGSKA (reference sequence). CDR3 length: 14 amino acids. The CDR3: CSVHTGTANTEAFF. In DNA form, the CDR3 reads TGCAGTGTCCACACCGGGACAGCGAACACTGAAGCTTTCTTT.

This clonotype has more than one count but fewer than ten. The chain has TRBV20-1 and TRBJ2-7; tentative D call: TRBD2 (6 bases). The CDR3 sequence is 12 residues long. Germline V gene sequence: CDR1 DFQATT, CDR2 SNEGSKA (reference sequence). V dropped 5 bases and J dropped 2 bases, with 10 bases sitting between them. CDR3: CSALGGPYEQYF. DNA for the CDR3: TGCAGTGCTTTGGGGGGTCCCTACGAGCAGTACTTC.